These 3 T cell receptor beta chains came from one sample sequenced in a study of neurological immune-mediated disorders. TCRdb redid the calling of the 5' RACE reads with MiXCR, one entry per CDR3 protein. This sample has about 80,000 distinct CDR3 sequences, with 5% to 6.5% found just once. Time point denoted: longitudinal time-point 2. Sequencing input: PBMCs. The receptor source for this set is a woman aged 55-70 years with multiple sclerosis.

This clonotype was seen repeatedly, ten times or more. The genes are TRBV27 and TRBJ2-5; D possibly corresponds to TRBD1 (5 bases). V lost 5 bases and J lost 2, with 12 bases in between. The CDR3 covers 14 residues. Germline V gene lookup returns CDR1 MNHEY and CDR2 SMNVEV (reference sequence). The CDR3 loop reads CASSPHRIQETQYF. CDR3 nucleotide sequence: TGTGCCAGCAGTCCACACAGGATACAAGAGACCCAGTACTTC.

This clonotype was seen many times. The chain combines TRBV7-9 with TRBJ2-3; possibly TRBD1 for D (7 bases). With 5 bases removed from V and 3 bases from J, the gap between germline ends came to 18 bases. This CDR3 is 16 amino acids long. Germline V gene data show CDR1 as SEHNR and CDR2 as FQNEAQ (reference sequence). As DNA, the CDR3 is TGTGCCAGCAGCCTCGGACAGGCGGGGATTACAGATACGCAGTATTTT. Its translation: CASSLGQAGITDTQYF. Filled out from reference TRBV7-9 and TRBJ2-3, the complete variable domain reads DTGVSQNPRHKITKRGQNVTFRCDPISEHNRLYWYRQTLGQGPEFLTYFQNEAQLEKSRLLSDRFSAERPKGSFSTLEIQRTEQGDSAMYLCASSLGQAGITDTQYFGPGTRLTVL.

Written as DNA, the CDR3 is TGTGCCAGCGTCCGGGGTGGGGGATCCACTGAAGCTTTCTTT. This translates into CASVRGGGSTEAFF. The chain employs TRBV3-1 and TRBJ1-1; D is possibly TRBD1 (5 bases). Trimming cost V 8 bases and J 4 bases, with 17 bases left between them. Per germline, CDR1 LGHDT and CDR2 YNNKEL (reference sequence). The CDR3 runs to 14 residues. Supplemented by reference TRBV3-1 and TRBJ1-1, the full variable domain reads DTAVSQTPKYLVTQMGNDKSIKCEQNLGHDTMYWYKQDSKKFLKIMFSYNNKELIINETVPNRFSPKSPDKAHLNLHINSLELGDSAVYFCASVRGGGSTEAFFGQGTRLTVV.